The rows below give T cell receptor beta chains drawn from one sample of a study of Graves' ophthalmopathy and Graves' hyperthyroidism. TCRdb reprocessed the multiplex PCR reads via MiXCR and lists one record per CDR3 protein. Of about 480,000 distinct CDR3 sequences listed, 14% are singletons. Sequenced input: blood. These receptor sequences come from a woman in her twenties or thirties with Graves' ophthalmopathy. The CDR3 runs from the conserved cysteine through the conserved F or W. The order of the fields is V gene, J gene, clone size, D gene, CDR3 DNA, CDR3 protein. D genes are given only for firm matches. For some rows the clone size is stated as once, few or many, or as a class when expanded; others skip it.

>TRBV6-1|TRBJ2-2|many|-
TGTGCCAGCAGCTTCCCGGGTGGGCGGGGTACCGGGGAGCTGTTTTTT
CASSFPGGRGTGELFF
>TRBV12-3/TRBV12-4|TRBJ2-2|many|TRBD1
TGTGCCAGCAGTTTAAGACAGGGGGCAATCGGGGAGCTGTTTTTT
CASSLRQGAIGELFF
>TRBV11-2|TRBJ1-3|-|TRBD1
TGTGCCAGCAGCCGAGACAGGGGGCCTGGAAACACCATATATTTT
CASSRDRGPGNTIYF
>TRBV4-1|TRBJ2-5|few|-
TGCGCCAGCAGCCCCCCGAACTCACGGGAGACCCAGTACTTC
CASSPPNSRETQYF
>TRBV5-1|TRBJ2-5|-|-
TGCGCCAGCAGCTTGGAGGGTCTGGCAGCCGGGACCCAGTACTTC
CASSLEGLAAGTQYF
>TRBV20-1|TRBJ2-2|many|-
TGCAGTGCTAGATCAGTCAGGATTAACACCGGGGAGCTGTTTTTT
CSARSVRINTGELFF
>TRBV28|TRBJ2-1|many|TRBD1
TGTGCCAGCAGTACCCCCGGGACAGGGTCGAATGAGCAGTTCTTC
CASSTPGTGSNEQFF
>TRBV28|TRBJ1-2|many|TRBD1
TGTGCCAGCAGTAAACAGGGGGCCAACTATGGCTACACCTTC
CASSKQGANYGYTF
>TRBV27|TRBJ2-5|many|-
TGTGCCAGCAAAGACTATTTTCAAGAGACCCAGTACTTC
CASKDYFQETQYF
>TRBV30|TRBJ1-5|once|-
TGTGCCCGGACAACCATGGGTTCGGGTCAGCCCCAGCATTTT
CARTTMGSGQPQHF
>TRBV5-1|TRBJ2-7|many|-
TGCGCCAGCAGCTTGAGGGGGTTAAAGTACTTC
CASSLRGLKYF
>TRBV5-6|TRBJ2-7|-|-
TGTGCCAGCAGCGTGACTGTTTACGAGCAGTACTTC
CASSVTVYEQYF
>TRBV6-5|TRBJ2-2|-|-
TGTGCCAGCAGTTACTCCAGCAGTTACACCGGGGAGCTGTTTTTT
CASSYSSSYTGELFF
>TRBV13|TRBJ1-2|-|-
TGTGCCGGCAGCTCCCAGGGTGCAAACTATGGCTACAGCTTC
CAGSSQGANYGYSF
>TRBV24-1|TRBJ1-1|many|TRBD1
TGTGCCACCAGTATGACAGGGGACCTGAACACTGAAGCTTTCTTT
CATSMTGDLNTEAFF
>TRBV7-2|TRBJ1-2|-|-
TGTGCCAGCAGACCAGGTCCGACGGCGAGGAGCGGCTACACCTTC
CASRPGPTARSGYTF
>TRBV2|TRBJ2-7|-|-
TGTGCCAGCATCGATTCCTACGATCAGTACTTC
CASIDSYDQYF
>TRBV6-4|TRBJ2-1|-|-
TGTGCCTCGTCCACCGGCGGCGGGGAGTATGAGCAGTTCTTC
CASSTGGGEYEQFF
>TRBV6-4|TRBJ1-2|many|-
TGTGCCAGCGGGGGTACGGACACATCGGGCCTGCCAAACAATGGCTACACCTTC
CASGGTDTSGLPNNGYTF
>TRBV12-5|TRBJ2-2|many|-
TGTGCTAGTGGCCGGGACGGTTGGAACACCGGGGAGCTGTTTTTT
CASGRDGWNTGELFF
>TRBV6-1|TRBJ2-7|few|-
TGTGCCAGCAGTGTATTGTTGCGCGATCAGTACTTC
CASSVLLRDQYF
>TRBV29-1|TRBJ1-1|-|TRBD1
TGCAGCGTGACAGGGCGAATGAACACTGAAGCTTTCTTT
CSVTGRMNTEAFF
>TRBV9|TRBJ1-5|few|-
TGTGCCAGCAGCGCCCTCGGGACTCCCAATCAGCCCCAGCATTTT
CASSALGTPNQPQHF
>TRBV6-1|TRBJ1-1|many|TRBD1
TGTGCCAGCATAAGACAGGGGGAAAGGAACACTGAAGCTTTCTTT
CASIRQGERNTEAFF
>TRBV7-2|TRBJ2-7|few|-
TGTGCCAGCAGCTTATTGGTGGAGCAGTACTTC
CASSLLVEQYF
>TRBV11-2|TRBJ2-7|many|TRBD2
TGTGCCAGCAGTCCCCGGCCAGGGACTACTCCCCACGAGCAGTACTTC
CASSPRPGTTPHEQYF
>TRBV28|TRBJ2-7|many|TRBD2
TGTGCCAGCAGTTTAATTAGTCGGGGACTAGCGGGAGGGCCCTACGAGCAGTACTTC
CASSLISRGLAGGPYEQYF
>TRBV10-3|TRBJ1-1|many|-
TGTGCCGCATACAGGGACGCGAACACTGAAGCTTTCTTT
CAAYRDANTEAFF
>TRBV12-3/TRBV12-4|TRBJ2-2|-|-
TGTGCCAGCTTATATGGAGACACCGGGGAGCTGTTTTTT
CASLYGDTGELFF
>TRBV7-3|TRBJ2-5|many|TRBD2
TGTGCCAGCAGCCCCTCGCGGGCTAGCGGCCAAGAGACCCAGTACTTC
CASSPSRASGQETQYF
>TRBV6-2/TRBV6-3|TRBJ1-5|many|TRBD1
TGTGCCAGCAGTTACTCGAACAGGGGGCGATATAGCAATCAGCCCCAGCATTTT
CASSYSNRGRYSNQPQHF
>TRBV7-3|TRBJ1-6|many|TRBD1
TGTGCCAGCAGCCAGACAGGGGGCGATTCACCCCTCCACTTT
CASSQTGGDSPLHF
>TRBV5-1|TRBJ2-7|few|TRBD1
TGCGCCAGCAGCTTTCTGGGGCAACGGGACAGGGGATACGAGCAGTACTTC
CASSFLGQRDRGYEQYF
>TRBV27|TRBJ1-2|many|-
TGTGCCAGCACTCGAACGTCAGCAGGCGATTATGGCTACACCTTC
CASTRTSAGDYGYTF
>TRBV28|TRBJ2-7|few|-
TGTGCCACCTCCCAGTCCCCGTCCTCCCACGAGCAGTACTTC
CATSQSPSSHEQYF
>TRBV6-4|TRBJ1-6|many|TRBD1
TGTGCCAGCAGTGACGGGACAGGCAATTCACCCCTCCACTTT
CASSDGTGNSPLHF
>TRBV12-3/TRBV12-4|TRBJ2-4|many|-
TGTGCCAGCAGTTTACGGCGCTACATTCAGTACTTC
CASSLRRYIQYF
>TRBV12-3/TRBV12-4|TRBJ2-4|few|TRBD2
TGTGCCAGCAGTCAAGGACTAGCGGGGGAAAACATTCAGTACTTC
CASSQGLAGENIQYF
>TRBV6-5|TRBJ2-2|-|TRBD2
TGTGCCAGCATTTTAAGAGCGGGAGATTCAACCGGGGAGCTGTTTTTT
CASILRAGDSTGELFF
>TRBV11-1|TRBJ2-7|few|TRBD1
TGTGCCAGCAGCTTATTGAGCGGGACAGGGTTGAACGAGCAGTACTTC
CASSLLSGTGLNEQYF
>TRBV7-2|TRBJ1-2|many|TRBD1
TGTGCCAGCAGCTTAAGGGGACAGGGGAGCTTTCATGGCTACACCTTC
CASSLRGQGSFHGYTF
>TRBV28|TRBJ2-4|many|-
TGTGCCAGCAGGGGGGTTCTAGCCAAAAACATTCAGTACTTC
CASRGVLAKNIQYF
>TRBV18|TRBJ1-1|few|-
TGTGCCAGCTCACCGCTTTGGGACGATCGCCTCTCCGCTTTCTTT
CASSPLWDDRLSAFF
>TRBV6-1|TRBJ1-1|many|-
TGTGCCAGCAGTGAACCACCAGGGTACACTGAAGCTTTCTTT
CASSEPPGYTEAFF
>TRBV18|TRBJ2-5|-|-
TGTGCCAGCTCCCGGTCCAGGGGTCAACGGGAGACCCAGTACTTC
CASSRSRGQRETQYF
>TRBV20-1|TRBJ2-7|many|-
TGCAGTGCTCGCTATACACCTCCCTCCTACGAGCAGTACTTC
CSARYTPPSYEQYF